The T cell receptor (beta chain) described here comes from a study of preoperative IRX-2 immunotherapy in early breast cancer. The CDR3 consists of 15 residues. Trimming removed 5 bases from V and 4 bases from J; junction bases left unmatched: 10. In germline, CDR1 is GTSNPN, CDR2 SVGIG (reference sequence). Assay used: immunoSEQ multiplex PCR; TCRdb lists only in-frame clones, some missing. The sample has 34,000 or so clones; 80% to 85% are singletons. The treatment denotes: preoperative locoregional IRX-2 cytokine immunotherapy. The source material was lymph node tissue, sampled from a patient treated with IRX-2 immunotherapy. The V call is TRBV30, the J call TRBJ1-1, with 10 bases identical to TRBD1. The TCR sequence derives from a human donor with breast cancer. The CDR3 sequence: CAWGPGGTGVTEAFF. The DNA for the CDR3 is TGTGCCTGGGGCCCCGGAGGGACAGGGGTCACTGAAGCTTTCTTT.